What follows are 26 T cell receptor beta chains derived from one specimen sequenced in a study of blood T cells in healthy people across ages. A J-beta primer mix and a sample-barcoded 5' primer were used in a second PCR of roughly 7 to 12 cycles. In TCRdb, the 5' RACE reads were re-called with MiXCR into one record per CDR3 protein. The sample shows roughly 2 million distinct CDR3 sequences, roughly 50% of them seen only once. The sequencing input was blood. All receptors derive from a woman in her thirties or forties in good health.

In DNA form, the CDR3 reads TGTGCCAGCAGTTTATGGGGGACTAGGCAGACCCAGTACTTC. This codes for CASSLWGTRQTQYF. The chain is built from TRBV27 and TRBJ2-5; 8 positions match TRBD2. Germline CDR1 reads MNHEY; CDR2 reads SMNVEV (reference sequence). The CDR3 contains 14 residues. The junction had 4 bases not matched to a gene; V was cut back by 1 base and J by 6 bases.

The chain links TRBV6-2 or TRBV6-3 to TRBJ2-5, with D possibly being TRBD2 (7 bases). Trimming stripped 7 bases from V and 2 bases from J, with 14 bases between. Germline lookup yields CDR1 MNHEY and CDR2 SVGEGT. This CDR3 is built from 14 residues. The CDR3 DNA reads TGTGCCAGCACCCGCGGGGGCACACAAGAGACCCAGTACTTC. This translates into CASTRGGTQETQYF.

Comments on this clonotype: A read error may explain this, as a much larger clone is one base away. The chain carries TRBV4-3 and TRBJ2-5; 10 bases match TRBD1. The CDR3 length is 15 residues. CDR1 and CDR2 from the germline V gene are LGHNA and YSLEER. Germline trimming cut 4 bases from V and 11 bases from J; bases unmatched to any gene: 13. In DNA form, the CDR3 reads TGCGCCAGCAGCCTCGGGACAGGGGAATCCAATGAGCAGTACTTC. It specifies CASSLGTGESNEQYF.

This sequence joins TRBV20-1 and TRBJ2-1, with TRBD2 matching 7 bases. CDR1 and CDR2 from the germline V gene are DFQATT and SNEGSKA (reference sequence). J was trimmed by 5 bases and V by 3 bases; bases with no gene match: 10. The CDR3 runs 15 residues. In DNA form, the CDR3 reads TGCAGTGCTAGGGGAGCGGGACTTCCCAACAATGAGCAGTTCTTC. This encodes CSARGAGLPNNEQFF.

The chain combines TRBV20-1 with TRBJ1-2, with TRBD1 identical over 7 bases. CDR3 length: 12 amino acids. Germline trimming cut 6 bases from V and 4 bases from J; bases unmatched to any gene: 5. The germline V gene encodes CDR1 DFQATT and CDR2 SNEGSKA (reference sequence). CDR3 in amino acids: CSAADRFYGYTF. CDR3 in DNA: TGCAGTGCCGCGGACAGGTTCTATGGCTACACCTTC.

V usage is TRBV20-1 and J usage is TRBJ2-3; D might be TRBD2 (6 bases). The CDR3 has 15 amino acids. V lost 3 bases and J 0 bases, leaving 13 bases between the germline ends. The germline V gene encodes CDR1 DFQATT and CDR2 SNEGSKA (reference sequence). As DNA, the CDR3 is TGCAGTGCTAGCAGACTAGGATCTAGCACAGATACGCAGTATTTT. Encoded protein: CSASRLGSSTDTQYF.

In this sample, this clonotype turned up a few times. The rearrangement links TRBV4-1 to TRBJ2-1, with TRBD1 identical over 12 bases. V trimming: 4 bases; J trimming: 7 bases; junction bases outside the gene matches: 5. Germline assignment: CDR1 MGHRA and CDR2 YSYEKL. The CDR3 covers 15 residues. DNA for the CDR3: TGCGCCAGCAGCCCGGGACAGGGGGCGAAGAATGAGCAGTTCTTC. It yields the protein CASSPGQGAKNEQFF.

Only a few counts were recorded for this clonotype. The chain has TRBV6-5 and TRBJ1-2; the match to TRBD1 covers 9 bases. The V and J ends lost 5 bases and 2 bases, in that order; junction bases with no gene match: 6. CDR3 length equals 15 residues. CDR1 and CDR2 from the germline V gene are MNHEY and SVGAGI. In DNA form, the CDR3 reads TGTGCCAGCAGTCGGACAGGGGACGGAAACTATGGCTACACCTTC. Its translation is CASSRTGDGNYGYTF.

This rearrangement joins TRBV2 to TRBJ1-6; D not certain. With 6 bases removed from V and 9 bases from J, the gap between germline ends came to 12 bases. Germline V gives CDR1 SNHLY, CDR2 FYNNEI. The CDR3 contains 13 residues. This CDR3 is CASRGEKGSPLHF. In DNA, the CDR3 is TGTGCCAGCAGGGGTGAAAAGGGTTCACCCCTCCACTTT.

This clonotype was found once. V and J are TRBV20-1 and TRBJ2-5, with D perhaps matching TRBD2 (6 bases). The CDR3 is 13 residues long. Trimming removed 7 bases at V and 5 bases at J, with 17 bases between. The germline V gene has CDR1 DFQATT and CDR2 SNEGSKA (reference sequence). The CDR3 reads CSGRRGSQETQYF. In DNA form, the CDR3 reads TGCAGTGGTCGTCGGGGGAGCCAGGAGACCCAGTACTTC.

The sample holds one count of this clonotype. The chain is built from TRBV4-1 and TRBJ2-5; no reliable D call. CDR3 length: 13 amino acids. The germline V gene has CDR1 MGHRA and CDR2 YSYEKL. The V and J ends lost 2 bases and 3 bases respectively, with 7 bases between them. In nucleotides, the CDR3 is TGCGCCAGCAGCCAACAGGATGAAGAGACCCAGTACTTC. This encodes CASSQQDEETQYF.

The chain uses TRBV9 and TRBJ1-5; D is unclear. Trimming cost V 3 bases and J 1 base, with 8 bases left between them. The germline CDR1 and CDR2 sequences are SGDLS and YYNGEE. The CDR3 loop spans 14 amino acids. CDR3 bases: TGTGCCAGCAGCGCCAGCCTAAGCAATCAGCCCCAGCATTTT. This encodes CASSASLSNQPQHF.

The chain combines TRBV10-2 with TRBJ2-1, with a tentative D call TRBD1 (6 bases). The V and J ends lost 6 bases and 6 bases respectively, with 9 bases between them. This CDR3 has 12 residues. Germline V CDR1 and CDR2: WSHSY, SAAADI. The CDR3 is CASRAGANEQFF. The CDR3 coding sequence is TGCGCCAGCAGGGCAGGGGCCAATGAGCAGTTCTTC.

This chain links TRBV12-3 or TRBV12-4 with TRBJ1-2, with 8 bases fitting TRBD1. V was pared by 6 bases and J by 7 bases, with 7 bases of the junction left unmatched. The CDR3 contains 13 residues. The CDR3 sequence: CASSDQGASGYTF. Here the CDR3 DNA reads TGTGCCAGCAGCGACCAGGGGGCGAGTGGCTACACCTTC.

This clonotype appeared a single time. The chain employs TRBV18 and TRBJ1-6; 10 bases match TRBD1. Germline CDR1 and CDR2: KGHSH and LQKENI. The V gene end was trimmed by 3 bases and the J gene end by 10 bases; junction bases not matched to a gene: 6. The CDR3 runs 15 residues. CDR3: CASSPLDRGGSPLHF. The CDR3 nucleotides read TGTGCCAGCTCACCCCTGGACAGGGGGGGATCACCCCTCCACTTT.

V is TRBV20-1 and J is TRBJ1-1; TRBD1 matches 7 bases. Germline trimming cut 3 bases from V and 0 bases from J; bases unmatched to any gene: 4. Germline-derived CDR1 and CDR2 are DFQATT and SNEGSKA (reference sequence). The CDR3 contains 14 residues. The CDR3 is CSARRDSMNTEAFF. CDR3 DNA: TGCAGTGCTAGGAGGGACAGCATGAACACTGAAGCTTTCTTT.

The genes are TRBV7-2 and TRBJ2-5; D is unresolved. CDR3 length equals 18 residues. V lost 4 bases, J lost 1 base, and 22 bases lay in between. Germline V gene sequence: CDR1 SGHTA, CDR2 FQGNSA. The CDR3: CASSSSPRASRVQETQYF. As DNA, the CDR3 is TGTGCCAGCAGCTCCTCTCCCCGGGCGAGCAGAGTCCAAGAGACCCAGTACTTC.

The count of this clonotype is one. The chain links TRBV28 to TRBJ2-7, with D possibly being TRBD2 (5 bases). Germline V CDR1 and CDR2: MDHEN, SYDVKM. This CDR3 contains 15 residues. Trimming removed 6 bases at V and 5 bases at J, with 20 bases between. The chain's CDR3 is CASRRPGSPSHEQYF. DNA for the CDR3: TGTGCCAGCAGACGCCCGGGATCCCCGTCCCACGAGCAGTACTTC.

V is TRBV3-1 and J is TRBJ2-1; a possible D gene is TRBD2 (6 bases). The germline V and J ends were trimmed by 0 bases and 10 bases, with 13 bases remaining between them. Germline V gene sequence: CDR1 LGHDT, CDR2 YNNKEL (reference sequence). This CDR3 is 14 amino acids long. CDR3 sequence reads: CASSQDYLGREQFF. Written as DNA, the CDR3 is TGTGCCAGCAGCCAAGATTATTTAGGGAGGGAGCAGTTCTTC.

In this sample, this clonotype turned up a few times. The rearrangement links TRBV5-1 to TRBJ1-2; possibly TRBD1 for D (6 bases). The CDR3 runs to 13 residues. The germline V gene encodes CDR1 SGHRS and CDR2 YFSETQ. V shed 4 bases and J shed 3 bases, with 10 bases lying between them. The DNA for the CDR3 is TGCGCCAGCAGCCAAGGACAGCACTATGGCTACACCTTC. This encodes CASSQGQHYGYTF.

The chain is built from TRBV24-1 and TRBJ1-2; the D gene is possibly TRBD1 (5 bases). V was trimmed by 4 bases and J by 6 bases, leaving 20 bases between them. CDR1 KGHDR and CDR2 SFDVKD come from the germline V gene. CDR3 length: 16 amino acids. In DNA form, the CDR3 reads TGTGCCACCAGTGACCGAGGGCGGGACCGCGTGGATGGCTACACCTTC. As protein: CATSDRGRDRVDGYTF.

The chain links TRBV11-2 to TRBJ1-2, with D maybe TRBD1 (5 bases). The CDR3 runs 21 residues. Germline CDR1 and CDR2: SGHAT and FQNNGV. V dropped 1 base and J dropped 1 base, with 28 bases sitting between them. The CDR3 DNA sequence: TGTGCCAGCAGCTTAGGGTTCCTGGGGGGTCAGGGAGAAGAGGATAACTATGGCTACACCTTC. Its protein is CASSLGFLGGQGEEDNYGYTF. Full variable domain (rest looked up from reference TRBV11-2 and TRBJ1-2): EAGVAQSPRYKIIEKRQSVAFWCNPISGHATLYWYQQILGQGPKLLIQFQNNGVVDDSQLPKDRFSAERLKGVDSTLKIQPAKLEDSAVYLCASSLGFLGGQGEEDNYGYTFGSGTRLTVV.

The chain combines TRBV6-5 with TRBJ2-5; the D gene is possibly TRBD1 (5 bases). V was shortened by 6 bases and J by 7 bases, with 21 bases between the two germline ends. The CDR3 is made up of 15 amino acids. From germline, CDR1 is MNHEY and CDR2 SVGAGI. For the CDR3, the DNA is TGTGCCAGCAGACGAAGTAGGCAGGGCGGTGTGACCCAGTACTTC. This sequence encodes CASRRSRQGGVTQYF.

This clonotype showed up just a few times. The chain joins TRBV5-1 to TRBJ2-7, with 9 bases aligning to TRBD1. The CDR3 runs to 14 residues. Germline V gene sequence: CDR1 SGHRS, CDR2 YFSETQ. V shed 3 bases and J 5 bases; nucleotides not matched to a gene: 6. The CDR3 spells CASSWDRVGDEQYF. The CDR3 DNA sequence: TGCGCCAGCAGCTGGGACAGGGTTGGCGACGAGCAGTACTTC.

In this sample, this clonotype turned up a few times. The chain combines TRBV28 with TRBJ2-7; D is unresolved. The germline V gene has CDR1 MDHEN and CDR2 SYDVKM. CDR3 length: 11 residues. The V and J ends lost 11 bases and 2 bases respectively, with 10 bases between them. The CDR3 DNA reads TGTGCCCCCAGGCAGCCCTACGAGCAGTACTTC. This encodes CAPRQPYEQYF. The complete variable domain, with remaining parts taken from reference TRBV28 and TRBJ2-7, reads DVKVTQSSRYLVKRTGEKVFLECVQDMDHENMFWYRQDPGLGLRLIYFSYDVKMKEKGDIPEGYSVSREKKERFSLILESASTNQTSMYLCAPRQPYEQYFGPGTRLTVT.

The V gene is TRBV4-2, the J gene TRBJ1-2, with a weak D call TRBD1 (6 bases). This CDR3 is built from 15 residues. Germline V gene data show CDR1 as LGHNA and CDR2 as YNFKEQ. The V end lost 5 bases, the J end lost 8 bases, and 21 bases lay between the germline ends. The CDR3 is CASSSRTAGTYGYTF. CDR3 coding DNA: TGTGCCAGCAGCTCTCGGACAGCTGGGACCTACGGCTACACCTTC.